The 28 T cell receptor beta chains reported below all come from one sample, sequenced in a study of shared clonotypes between healthy human individuals. Some clones are missing from TCRdb's copy, which holds only in-frame ones; the method was immunoSEQ multiplex PCR. The data contain fewer than 3 million clones, 85% to 95% of them singletons. Sequenced: naive CD4+ T cells from PBMCs. The subset denotes: CD45RA+ positively selected. The receptors originated from a man aged 18 to 29 in good health. Some clones in this sample may be carry-over from other donors' samples.

In this sample, this clone turned up once. The J gene is TRBJ2-5, the V gene TRBV6-5, with D uncertain. Trimming removed 0 bases at V and 1 base at J, with 9 bases between. There are 15 residues in the CDR3. Germline CDR1 MNHEY, CDR2 SVGAGI. CDR3 DNA: TGTGCCAGCAGTTACTCGGGTATGACCCAAGAGACCCAGTACTTC. This sequence encodes CASSYSGMTQETQYF.

The chain is built from TRBV5-1 and TRBJ1-4; weak D call: TRBD1 (5 bases). The V end was cut by 7 bases, the J end by 5 bases, with 15 bases between. The CDR3 loop spans 14 amino acids. Germline CDR1 reads SGHRS; CDR2 reads YFSETQ. In DNA form, the CDR3 reads TGCGCCAGCCGATTCTCCCCAGGGAATGAAAAACTGTTTTTT. Residues: CASRFSPGNEKLFF. Looking up the rest from reference TRBV5-1 and TRBJ1-4 gives the full variable domain: KAGVTQTPRYLIKTRGQQVTLSCSPISGHRSVSWYQQTPGQGLQFLFEYFSETQRNKGNFPGRFSGRQFSNSRSEMNVSTLELGDSALYLCASRFSPGNEKLFFGSGTQLSVL.

The chain combines TRBV28 with TRBJ2-4; 14 nucleotides align to TRBD2. In germline, CDR1 is MDHEN, CDR2 SYDVKM. The length of the CDR3 is 17 residues. The junction had 7 bases not matched to a gene; V was cut back by 3 bases and J by 6 bases. This CDR3 is CASSLRTSGRPGNIQYF. CDR3 in DNA: TGTGCCAGCAGTTTGAGGACTAGCGGGAGGCCTGGAAACATTCAGTACTTC. The full variable domain, its missing parts supplied by reference TRBV28 and TRBJ2-4, is DVKVTQSSRYLVKRTGEKVFLECVQDMDHENMFWYRQDPGLGLRLIYFSYDVKMKEKGDIPEGYSVSREKKERFSLILESASTNQTSMYLCASSLRTSGRPGNIQYFGAGTRLSVL.

This chain connects TRBV4-3 to TRBJ2-5; the D is unclear. Germline V gives CDR1 LGHNA, CDR2 YSLEER. CDR3 size: 13 residues. Deletions cut 1 base from V and 1 base from J, with 4 bases between. CDR3 sequence reads: CASSQATQETQYF. The CDR3 region has the DNA TGCGCCAGCAGCCAAGCTACCCAAGAGACCCAGTACTTC.

This chain links TRBV18 with TRBJ2-1, with 9 bases fitting TRBD1. Germline V gene lookup returns CDR1 KGHSH and CDR2 LQKENI. The CDR3 is 16 amino acids. Trimming at V came to 2 bases and at J to 6 bases, leaving 8 bases not matched to a gene. The CDR3 region is CASSPVPGQGSNEQFF. CDR3 bases: TGTGCCAGCTCACCAGTACCGGGACAGGGATCCAATGAGCAGTTCTTC.

This chain connects TRBV5-1 to TRBJ2-7, with D maybe TRBD2 (7 bases). With 1 base removed from V and 6 bases from J, the gap between germline ends came to 14 bases. This CDR3 region has 14 residues. CDR1 SGHRS and CDR2 YFSETQ come from the germline V gene. The CDR3 DNA reads TGCGCCAGCAGCTTGCAGAACAGGGAGGGCGAGCAGTACTTC. Translating gives CASSLQNREGEQYF. The variable domain in full, completed from reference TRBV5-1 and TRBJ2-7, reads KAGVTQTPRYLIKTRGQQVTLSCSPISGHRSVSWYQQTPGQGLQFLFEYFSETQRNKGNFPGRFSGRQFSNSRSEMNVSTLELGDSALYLCASSLQNREGEQYFGPGTRLTVT.

This chain joins TRBV4-2 and TRBJ2-7; D might be TRBD2 (7 bases). This CDR3 is built from 14 residues. V lost 4 bases to trimming and J lost 3 bases, with 13 bases between them. The germline CDR1 and CDR2 sequences are LGHNA and YNFKEQ. The CDR3, as DNA: TGTGCCAGCAGCCGGGAGGGACAAAACTACGAGCAGTACTTC. The encoded protein is CASSREGQNYEQYF.

This clone was seen once. This sequence joins TRBV27 and TRBJ2-7, with D possibly being TRBD1 (5 bases). Germline V gene sequence: CDR1 MNHEY, CDR2 SMNVEV (reference sequence). V was cut by 4 bases and J by 1 base, with 8 bases left in between. The CDR3 extends over 13 amino acids. Written as DNA, the CDR3 is TGTGCCAGCAGTTATGGGGCTTCCTACGAGCAGTACTTC. This gives the protein CASSYGASYEQYF.

The chain employs TRBV7-2 and TRBJ2-7; tentatively, D is TRBD1 (6 bases). The V gene lost 1 base and the J gene lost 2 bases, with 12 bases spanning the gap. Germline V gives CDR1 SGHTA, CDR2 FQGNSA. This CDR3 spans 15 amino acids. CDR3 sequence: CASSLGPGVAYEQYF. The DNA for the CDR3 is TGTGCCAGCAGCTTAGGACCAGGGGTAGCCTACGAGCAGTACTTC. Filled out from reference TRBV7-2 and TRBJ2-7, the complete variable domain reads GAGVSQSPSNKVTEKGKDVELRCDPISGHTALYWYRQSLGQGLEFLIYFQGNSAPDKSGLPSDRFSAERTGGSVSTLTIQRTQQEDSAVYLCASSLGPGVAYEQYFGPGTRLTVT.

The chain employs TRBV5-1 and TRBJ2-3; TRBD2 matches 14 bases. The CDR3 consists of 21 residues. V lost 9 bases to trimming and J lost 1 base; unmatched junction nucleotides: 22. CDR1 SGHRS and CDR2 YFSETQ come from the germline V gene. CDR3 region: CATRPALGLAGEGPGTDTQYF. CDR3 coding DNA: TGCGCCACCCGGCCTGCACTGGGACTAGCGGGAGAGGGGCCTGGCACAGATACGCAGTATTTT. The variable domain in full, completed from reference TRBV5-1 and TRBJ2-3, reads KAGVTQTPRYLIKTRGQQVTLSCSPISGHRSVSWYQQTPGQGLQFLFEYFSETQRNKGNFPGRFSGRQFSNSRSEMNVSTLELGDSALYLCATRPALGLAGEGPGTDTQYFGPGTRLTVL.

The gene calls are TRBV2 and TRBJ1-3; unclear D gene. The CDR3 contains 16 residues. V dropped 3 bases and J dropped 0 bases, with 12 bases sitting between them. Per germline, CDR1 SNHLY and CDR2 FYNNEI. This chain's CDR3 is CASSEYGSSSGNTIYF. CDR3 coding DNA: TGTGCCAGCAGTGAGTACGGATCCAGCTCTGGAAACACCATATATTTT.

This clone was detected a few times. This sequence joins TRBV28 and TRBJ1-2; D remains unclear. Looked up from germline, CDR1 is MDHEN and CDR2 is SYDVKM. The CDR3 spans 14 residues. V was trimmed by 2 bases and J by 3 bases, leaving 10 bases between them. CDR3 sequence (DNA): TGTGCCAGCAGTTTACTGTCGCGGGACTATGGCTACACCTTC. It is translated as CASSLLSRDYGYTF.

Comment on this clone: Different DNA sequences within this sample yield the same CDR3. The chain is built from TRBV28 and TRBJ1-3; no definite D call. The V and J ends lost 3 bases and 0 bases respectively, with 6 bases between them. The germline CDR1 and CDR2 sequences are MDHEN and SYDVKM. The CDR3 extends over 14 amino acids. CDR3 amino acids: CASSLAGSGNTIYF. The CDR3 bases are TGTGCCAGCAGTTTGGCAGGCTCTGGAAACACCATATATTTT.

The count of this clone is one. Distinct nucleotide sequences in the sample also encode this CDR3. The gene calls are TRBV29-1 and TRBJ2-3; possibly TRBD1 or TRBD2 for D (5 bases each). Trimming took off 4 bases at V and 6 bases at J, with 11 bases between the two ends. The CDR3 covers 12 residues. Germline CDR1 SQVTM, CDR2 ANQGSEA. Here the CDR3 DNA reads TGCAGCGTTGCGGGGCCAGGCGATACGCAGTATTTT. It codes for CSVAGPGDTQYF.

This chain connects TRBV5-1 to TRBJ1-1, with 8 bases that match TRBD1. Germline CDR1 SGHRS, CDR2 YFSETQ. The CDR3 runs to 15 residues. Trimming removed 2 bases from V and 3 bases from J; junction bases left unmatched: 6. Here the CDR3 DNA reads TGCGCCAGCAGCTTTTGGACAGGGATCGACACTGAAGCTTTCTTT. Protein product: CASSFWTGIDTEAFF.

This rearrangement joins TRBV30 to TRBJ2-2; D ambiguous. The CDR3 is 14 residues long. Germline V gives CDR1 GTSNPN, CDR2 SVGIG (reference sequence). Trimming pared 0 bases from V and 0 bases from J, leaving 5 bases between. CDR3 coding DNA: TGTGCCTGGAGTGTACCCCCGAACACCGGGGAGCTGTTTTTT. Its protein is CAWSVPPNTGELFF.

About this clone: Other DNA sequences in the same sample also yield this CDR3. This chain links TRBV28 with TRBJ2-7; 7 positions agree with TRBD2. The junction had 4 bases not matched to a gene; V was cut back by 4 bases and J by 4 bases. Germline lookup yields CDR1 MDHEN and CDR2 SYDVKM. This CDR3 region has 13 residues. The CDR3 coding sequence is TGTGCCAGCAGTTCGACTAGCAAATACGAGCAGTACTTC. This gives the protein CASSSTSKYEQYF.

This chain uses TRBV29-1 with TRBJ1-1, with D possibly TRBD1 on 6 matching bases. The germline V gene has CDR1 SQVTM and CDR2 ANQGSEA. This CDR3 is 14 amino acids long. V was cut by 2 bases and J by 4 bases, with 14 bases left in between. CDR3 sequence (DNA): TGCAGCGTTGAAAGGACAGATCTCGGCACTGAAGCTTTCTTT. This gives the protein CSVERTDLGTEAFF.

In its sample, this clone was seen a few times. The chain carries TRBV5-1 and TRBJ2-1, with a possible D match to TRBD2 (6 bases). Germline V CDR1 and CDR2: SGHRS, YFSETQ. The CDR3 runs to 16 residues. Trimming pared 4 bases from V and 6 bases from J, leaving 20 bases between. The CDR3 nucleotides read TGCGCCAGCAGCGGTCCCGGGAGCGAAGTTGGCAATGAGCAGTTCTTC. Translating it yields CASSGPGSEVGNEQFF.

The chain is built from TRBV9 and TRBJ2-7; 8 bases agree with TRBD2. The junction had 4 bases not matched to a gene; V was cut back by 4 bases and J by 1 base. CDR3 length equals 14 residues. Germline V gene sequence: CDR1 SGDLS, CDR2 YYNGEE. Here the CDR3 DNA reads TGTGCCAGCAGCCCTATAGCGGGGTCCTACGAGCAGTACTTC. Translating it yields CASSPIAGSYEQYF. Full variable domain (outside the CDR3, taken from reference TRBV9 and TRBJ2-7): DSGVTQTPKHLITATGQRVTLRCSPRSGDLSVYWYQQSLDQGLQFLIQYYNGEERAKGNILERFSAQQFPDLHSELNLSSLELGDSALYFCASSPIAGSYEQYFGPGTRLTVT.

This clone was found a few times. The chain carries TRBV7-9 and TRBJ1-3; tentative D call: TRBD1 (6 bases). The CDR3 is 14 residues long. Germline-derived CDR1 and CDR2 are SEHNR and FQNEAQ (reference sequence). V was pared by 3 bases and J by 4 bases, with 10 bases between. In DNA form, the CDR3 reads TGTGCCAGCAGCTTTCCCGACAGGGGAAACACCATATATTTT. Encoded protein: CASSFPDRGNTIYF.

The CDR3 sequence is CASSSRRGNQPQHF. The CDR3 region has the DNA TGTGCCAGCAGTTCGAGAAGGGGAAATCAGCCCCAGCATTTT. The genes are TRBV6-6 and TRBJ1-5; D possibly corresponds to TRBD1 (5 bases). The CDR3 contains 14 residues. Trimming stripped 4 bases from V and 4 bases from J, with 11 bases between. Germline V gene lookup returns CDR1 MNHNY and CDR2 SVGAGI (reference sequence).

The chain combines TRBV5-1 with TRBJ1-2; no clear D. The ends were cut back, 0 bases at V and 2 bases at J, with 8 bases in the middle. The CDR3 spans 14 residues. Germline V CDR1 and CDR2: SGHRS, YFSETQ. The CDR3 here is CASSLGPDNYGYTF. The DNA for the CDR3 is TGCGCCAGCAGCTTGGGGCCAGACAACTATGGCTACACCTTC.

This clone was seen only a few times. The chain carries TRBV19 and TRBJ2-2; D perhaps matches TRBD1 (6 bases). The CDR3 spans 16 residues. Germline lookup yields CDR1 LNHDA and CDR2 SQIVND (reference sequence). Trimming stripped 3 bases from V and 5 bases from J, with 16 bases between. In DNA, the CDR3 is TGTGCCAGTAGTATCTCGACAGGTTCGGTAACCGGGGAGCTGTTTTTT. This encodes CASSISTGSVTGELFF.

CDR3 nucleotides: TGTGCCAGCAGCTTAGCGGGAGAAGAGGAGCAGTTCTTC. Translated: CASSLAGEEEQFF. The chain couples TRBV5-8 to TRBJ2-1, with TRBD2 identical over 8 bases. CDR1 and CDR2 from the germline V gene are SGHTS and YDEGEE. V was pared by 2 bases and J by 10 bases, with 5 bases of the junction left unmatched. The CDR3 sequence is 13 residues long.

The chain links TRBV5-4 to TRBJ2-2; 9 bases are shared with TRBD1. The CDR3 is 17 residues long. The ends lost 0 bases at V and 4 bases at J; junction bases unmatched: 7. The germline V gene has CDR1 SGHNT and CDR2 YYREEE (reference sequence). The CDR3 spells CASSLGDRVLATGELFF. Here the CDR3 DNA reads TGTGCCAGCAGCTTGGGGGACAGGGTATTGGCCACCGGGGAGCTGTTTTTT.

The J gene is TRBJ2-3, the V gene TRBV27; no reliable D call. CDR3 length: 15 amino acids. CDR1 and CDR2 from the germline V gene are MNHEY and SMNVEV (reference sequence). V was shortened by 0 bases and J by 0 bases, with 7 bases between the two germline ends. DNA for the CDR3: TGTGCCAGCAGTTTATCGAGACATAGCACAGATACGCAGTATTTT. Its protein product is CASSLSRHSTDTQYF.

The chain uses TRBV28 and TRBJ2-7; 7 bases agree with TRBD2. Germline V gene data show CDR1 as MDHEN and CDR2 as SYDVKM. The J segment lost 2 bases and the V segment lost 3 bases, leaving 10 bases of the junction unmatched. This CDR3 has 16 residues. CDR3 amino acids: CASSFLIAGLTYEQYF. The CDR3 DNA reads TGTGCCAGCAGTTTCCTGATAGCGGGCCTAACCTACGAGCAGTACTTC.